These 15 T cell receptor beta chains share one sample of origin, sequenced in a study of blood T cell repertoires in COVID-19. Assay used: immunoSEQ multiplex PCR; TCRdb lists only in-frame clones, some missing. The table lists about 280,000 clones, 80% to 85% of them singletons, with 5% in the top ten. What was sequenced was PBMCs or T cells enriched from blood (not recorded which). The receptors here all came from a man aged 35 to 55 who had been exposed to COVID-19.

The chain carries TRBV3-1 (or the pseudogene TRBV3-2) and TRBJ2-7; 7 bases fit TRBD2. Germline V gene sequence: CDR1 LGHDT, CDR2 YNNKEL (reference sequence). This CDR3 contains 16 residues. V was clipped by 0 bases and J by 9 bases; unmatched bases: 14. The CDR3 nucleotides are TGTGCCAGCAGCCAAGATATCGTCGGGGGACTATCGTTGCAGTACTTC. It is translated as CASSQDIVGGLSLQYF.

The chain couples TRBV21-1 to TRBJ2-2; the D call of TRBD1 is as the table states it, not checked on the DNA. TRBV21-1 is classified as a pseudogene. The length of the CDR3 is 17 residues. CDR3 sequence reads: CASSKGRRDKPDGELFF. In nucleotides, the CDR3 is TGTGCCAGCAGCAAAGGTCGTCGGGACAAGCCCGATGGGGAGCTGTTTTTT.

As DNA, the CDR3 is TGTGCCAGCAGTGACCCCGCTAGATCCGGCTACAATGAGCAGTTCTTC. Its translation: CASSDPARSGYNEQFF. This chain uses TRBV6-4 with TRBJ2-1; no firm D call. Germline V CDR1 and CDR2: MRHNA, SNTAGT. The CDR3 loop spans 16 amino acids. V lost 2 bases and J 3 bases, leaving 14 bases between the germline ends.

The J gene is TRBJ1-2, the V gene TRBV28, with 7 bases that match TRBD1. The CDR3 is 13 residues long. The ends lost 3 bases at V and 6 bases at J; junction bases unmatched: 4. CDR1 MDHEN and CDR2 SYDVKM come from the germline V gene. The chain's CDR3 is CASSFEGANGYTF. For the CDR3, the DNA is TGTGCCAGCAGTTTTGAGGGGGCGAATGGCTACACCTTC.

J is TRBJ2-5 and V is TRBV24-1, with D possibly being TRBD2 (5 bases). The V and J ends lost 5 bases and 4 bases respectively, with 7 bases between them. Germline V gene sequence: CDR1 KGHDR, CDR2 SFDVKD. The CDR3 consists of 12 residues. This CDR3 is CATSGAGETQYF. The DNA for the CDR3 is TGTGCCACCAGTGGCGCGGGAGAGACCCAGTACTTC.

The rearrangement links TRBV6-5 to TRBJ2-1; TRBD2 matches at 7 bases. J gave up 3 bases and V 8 bases, and 7 bases lay outside the gene matches. The germline gives CDR1 MNHEY, CDR2 SVGAGI. This CDR3 contains 14 residues. The DNA for the CDR3 is TGTGCCAGCCGACTAGCCGATAACTACAATGAGCAGTTCTTC. It specifies CASRLADNYNEQFF.

This chain links TRBV6-5 with TRBJ1-1; the match to TRBD1 covers 7 bases. V lost 0 bases to trimming and J lost 7 bases; unmatched junction nucleotides: 2. Germline assignment: CDR1 MNHEY and CDR2 SVGAGI. CDR3 size: 13 residues. For the CDR3, the DNA is TGTGCCAGCAGTTACTCGGGACAGTTTGAAGCTTTCTTT. Its translation is CASSYSGQFEAFF.

The gene calls are TRBV11-2 and TRBJ1-3; TRBD1 matches 9 bases. After removal of 5 bases from V and 7 bases from J, the junction contained 6 bases not matched to a gene. Germline CDR1 and CDR2: SGHAT and FQNNGV. The CDR3 loop spans 14 amino acids. The CDR3 loop is CASSPTGGRNTIYF. The CDR3 coding sequence is TGTGCCAGCAGCCCAACAGGGGGCAGGAACACCATATATTTT.

V usage is TRBV19 and J usage is TRBJ1-5, with D possibly TRBD1 on 5 matching bases. Germline V gives CDR1 LNHDA, CDR2 SQIVND (reference sequence). This CDR3 is built from 16 residues. The ends were cut back, 5 bases at V and 4 bases at J, with 18 bases in the middle. This chain's CDR3 is CASSAGPYPTNQPQHF. CDR3 DNA: TGTGCCAGTAGTGCGGGACCGTACCCTACTAATCAGCCCCAGCATTTT. Supplemented by reference TRBV19 and TRBJ1-5, the full variable domain reads DGGITQSPKYLFRKEGQNVTLSCEQNLNHDAMYWYRQDPGQGLRLIYYSQIVNDFQKGDIAEGYSVSREKKESFPLTVTSAQKNPTAFYLCASSAGPYPTNQPQHFGDGTRLSIL.

This chain connects TRBV28 to TRBJ2-1; maybe TRBD1 (6 bases). Germline loops: CDR1 MDHEN, CDR2 SYDVKM. Trimming cost V 3 bases and J 6 bases, with 12 bases left between them. The CDR3 runs to 14 residues. CDR3 DNA: TGTGCCAGCAGTTTTGTCCGAGGGGGCAATGAGCAGTTCTTC. Encoded protein: CASSFVRGGNEQFF.

The count of this clone is one. J is TRBJ1-4 and V is TRBV24-1; D gene ambiguous. The V and J ends lost 4 bases and 7 bases respectively, with 9 bases between them. The length of the CDR3 is 13 residues. Germline CDR1 and CDR2: KGHDR and SFDVKD. This CDR3 is CATSERGGEKLFF. The DNA for the CDR3 is TGTGCCACCAGTGAGCGGGGAGGTGAAAAACTGTTTTTT.

The chain is built from TRBV6-5 and TRBJ1-6, with unresolved D. Germline CDR1 MNHEY, CDR2 SVGAGI. The ends were cut back, 0 bases at V and 9 bases at J, with 12 bases in the middle. The CDR3 length is 15 residues. The CDR3 here is CASSYSRSWSSPLHF. The DNA for the CDR3 is TGTGCCAGCAGTTACTCCCGGTCTTGGAGTTCACCCCTCCACTTT.

This clone has a single count. V usage is TRBV6-1 and J usage is TRBJ2-7; D is unresolved. V was shortened by 2 bases and J by 2 bases, with 10 bases between the two germline ends. The CDR3 extends over 14 amino acids. Germline CDR1 and CDR2: MNHNS and SASEGT. The CDR3 protein is CASSETWSTYEQYF. The CDR3 DNA reads as TGTGCCAGCAGTGAAACTTGGAGTACCTACGAGCAGTACTTC.

The chain combines TRBV6-5 with TRBJ1-5, with D possibly being TRBD1 (5 bases). CDR3 size: 15 residues. The V and J ends lost 4 bases and 4 bases respectively, with 14 bases between them. The V gene's germline CDR1 is MNHEY and CDR2 SVGAGI. The CDR3 DNA reads as TGTGCCAGCAGTTTTCGGCAGGGTGGGAATCAGCCCCAGCATTTT. Its protein product is CASSFRQGGNQPQHF.

The chain has TRBV3-1 (or the pseudogene TRBV3-2) and TRBJ1-1, with a tentative D call TRBD1 (6 bases). In germline, CDR1 is LGHDT, CDR2 YNNKEL (reference sequence). Trimming shortened V by 11 bases and J by 1 base, and 11 bases separated the two germline ends. CDR3 length: 12 amino acids. CDR3 sequence reads: CAATGPNTEAFF. The CDR3 DNA is TGTGCCGCGACAGGTCCGAACACTGAAGCTTTCTTT.